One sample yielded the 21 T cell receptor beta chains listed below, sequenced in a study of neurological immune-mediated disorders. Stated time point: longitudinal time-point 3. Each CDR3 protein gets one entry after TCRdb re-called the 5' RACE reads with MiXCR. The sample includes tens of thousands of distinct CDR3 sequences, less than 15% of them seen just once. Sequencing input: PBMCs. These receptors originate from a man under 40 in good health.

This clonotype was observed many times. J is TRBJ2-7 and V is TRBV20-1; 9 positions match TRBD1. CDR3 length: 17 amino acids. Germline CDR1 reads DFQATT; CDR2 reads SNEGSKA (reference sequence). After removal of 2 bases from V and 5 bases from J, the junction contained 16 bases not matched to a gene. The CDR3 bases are TGCAGTGCTAGAATTCTAGGGACAGGGAGATCTCCCGACGAGCAGTACTTC. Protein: CSARILGTGRSPDEQYF.

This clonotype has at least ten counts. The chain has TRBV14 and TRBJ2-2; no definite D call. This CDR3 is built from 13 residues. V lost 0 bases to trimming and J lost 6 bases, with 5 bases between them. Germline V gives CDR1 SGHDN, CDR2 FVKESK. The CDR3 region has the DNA TGTGCCAGCAGCCAAGAGGTAGCCGGGGAGCTGTTTTTT. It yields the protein CASSQEVAGELFF.

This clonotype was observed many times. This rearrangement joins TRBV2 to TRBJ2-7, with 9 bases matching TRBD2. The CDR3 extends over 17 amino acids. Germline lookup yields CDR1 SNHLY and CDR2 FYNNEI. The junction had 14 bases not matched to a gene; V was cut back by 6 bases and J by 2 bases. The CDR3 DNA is TGTGCCAGCAGGGGGTTTCGGGTAGCGGGAGAACCCTACGAGCAGTACTTC. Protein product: CASRGFRVAGEPYEQYF. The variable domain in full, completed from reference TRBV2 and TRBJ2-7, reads EPEVTQTPSHQVTQMGQEVILRCVPISNHLYFYWYRQILGQKVEFLVSFYNNEISEKSEIFDDQFSVERPDGSNFTLKIRSTKLEDSAMYFCASRGFRVAGEPYEQYFGPGTRLTVT.

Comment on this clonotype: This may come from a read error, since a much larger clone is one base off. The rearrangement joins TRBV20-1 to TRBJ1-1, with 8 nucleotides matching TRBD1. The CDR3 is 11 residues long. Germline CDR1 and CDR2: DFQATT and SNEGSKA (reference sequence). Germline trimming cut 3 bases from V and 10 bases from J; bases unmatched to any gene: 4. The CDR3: CSASQGAGAFF. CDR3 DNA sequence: TGCAGTGCTAGTCAGGGGGCCGGAGCTTTCTTT.

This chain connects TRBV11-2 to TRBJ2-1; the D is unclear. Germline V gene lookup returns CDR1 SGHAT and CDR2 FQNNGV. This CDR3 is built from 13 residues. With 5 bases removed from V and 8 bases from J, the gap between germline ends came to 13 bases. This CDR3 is CASSTSTDDEQFF. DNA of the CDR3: TGTGCCAGCAGCACAAGTACAGACGATGAGCAGTTCTTC. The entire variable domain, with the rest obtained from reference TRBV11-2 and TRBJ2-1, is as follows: EAGVAQSPRYKIIEKRQSVAFWCNPISGHATLYWYQQILGQGPKLLIQFQNNGVVDDSQLPKDRFSAERLKGVDSTLKIQPAKLEDSAVYLCASSTSTDDEQFFGPGTRLTVL.

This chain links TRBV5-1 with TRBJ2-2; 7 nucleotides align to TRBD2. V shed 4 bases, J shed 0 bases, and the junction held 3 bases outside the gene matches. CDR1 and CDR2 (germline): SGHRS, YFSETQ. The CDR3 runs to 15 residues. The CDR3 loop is CASSVAGPNTGELFF. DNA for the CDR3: TGCGCCAGCAGCGTAGCGGGCCCGAACACCGGGGAGCTGTTTTTT.

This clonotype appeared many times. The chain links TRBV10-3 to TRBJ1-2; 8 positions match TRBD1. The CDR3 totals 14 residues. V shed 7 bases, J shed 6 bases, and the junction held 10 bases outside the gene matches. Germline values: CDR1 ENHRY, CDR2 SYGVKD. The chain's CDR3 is CAIMGTGPMDGYTF. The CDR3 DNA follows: TGTGCCATCATGGGGACAGGCCCTATGGATGGCTACACCTTC.

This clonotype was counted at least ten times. The CDR3 DNA reads as TGCAGTGCTAGGGGACTAGCGTTAGCCGGGGAGCTGTTTTTT. Protein sequence: CSARGLALAGELFF. The chain recombines TRBV20-1 with TRBJ2-2, with 10 bases aligning to TRBD2. Germline V gene lookup returns CDR1 DFQATT and CDR2 SNEGSKA (reference sequence). The CDR3 is 14 amino acids. Unmatched junction bases numbered 4, after V lost 3 bases and J lost 6 bases.

CDR3 sequence: CASSYSTGGSWEQYF. In nucleotides, the CDR3 is TGCGCCAGCAGCTACTCGACAGGGGGTTCTTGGGAGCAGTACTTC. The gene calls are TRBV5-1 and TRBJ2-7, with 9 positions matching TRBD1. This CDR3 is 15 amino acids long. V shed 3 bases and J 7 bases; nucleotides not matched to a gene: 11. The germline gives CDR1 SGHRS, CDR2 YFSETQ.

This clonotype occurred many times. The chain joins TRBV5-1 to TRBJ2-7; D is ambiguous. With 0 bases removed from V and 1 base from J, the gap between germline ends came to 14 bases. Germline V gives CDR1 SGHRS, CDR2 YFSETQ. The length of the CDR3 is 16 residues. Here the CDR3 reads CASSLVVGHGSYEQYF. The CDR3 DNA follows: TGCGCCAGCAGCTTGGTCGTCGGGCATGGATCCTACGAGCAGTACTTC.

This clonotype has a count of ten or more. The CDR3 region has the DNA TGCAGCGTTGAACCGGTGGATCATAATGAAAAACTGTTTTTT. Protein product: CSVEPVDHNEKLFF. The chain recombines TRBV29-1 with TRBJ1-4; unclear D gene. This CDR3 region has 14 residues. Germline V gene data show CDR1 as SQVTM and CDR2 as ANQGSEA. The V and J ends lost 2 bases and 4 bases respectively, with 11 bases between them.

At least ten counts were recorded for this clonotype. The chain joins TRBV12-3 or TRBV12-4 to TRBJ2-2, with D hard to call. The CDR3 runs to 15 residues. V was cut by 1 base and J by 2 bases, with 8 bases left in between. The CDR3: CASSLGLINTGELFF. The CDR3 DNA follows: TGTGCCAGCAGTTTAGGTCTGATCAACACCGGGGAGCTGTTTTTT.

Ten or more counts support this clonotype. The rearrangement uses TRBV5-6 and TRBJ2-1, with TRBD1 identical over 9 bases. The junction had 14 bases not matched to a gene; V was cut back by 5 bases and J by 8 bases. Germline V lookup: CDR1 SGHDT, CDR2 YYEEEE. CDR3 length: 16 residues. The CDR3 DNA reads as TGTGCCAGCAGGAACCTCCGGGACAGGGAGGGTCATGAGCAGTTCTTC. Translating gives CASRNLRDREGHEQFF.

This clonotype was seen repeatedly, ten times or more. CDR3 residues: CSAPQTDGWTYEQYF. As DNA, the CDR3 is TGCAGTGCTCCACAGACCGACGGATGGACCTACGAGCAGTACTTC. The J gene is TRBJ2-7, the V gene TRBV20-1; no reliable D call. The CDR3 has 15 amino acids. Germline CDR1 reads DFQATT; CDR2 reads SNEGSKA (reference sequence). Trimming shortened V by 5 bases and J by 2 bases, and 19 bases separated the two germline ends.

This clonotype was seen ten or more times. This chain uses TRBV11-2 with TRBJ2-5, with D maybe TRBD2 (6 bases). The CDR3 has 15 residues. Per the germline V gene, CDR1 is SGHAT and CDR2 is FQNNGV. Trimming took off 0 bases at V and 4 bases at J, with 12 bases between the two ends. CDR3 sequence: CASSLDRQRAETQYF. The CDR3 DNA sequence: TGTGCCAGCAGCTTAGATCGGCAGCGGGCAGAGACCCAGTACTTC.

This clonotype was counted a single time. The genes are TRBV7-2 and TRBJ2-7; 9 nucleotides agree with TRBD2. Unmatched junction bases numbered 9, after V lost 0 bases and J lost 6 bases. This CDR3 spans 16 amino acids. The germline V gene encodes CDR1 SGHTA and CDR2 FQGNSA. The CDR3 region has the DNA TGTGCCAGCAGCTTAGCGCATTCAGGGACTAGCTCCGAGCAGTACTTC. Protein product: CASSLAHSGTSSEQYF.

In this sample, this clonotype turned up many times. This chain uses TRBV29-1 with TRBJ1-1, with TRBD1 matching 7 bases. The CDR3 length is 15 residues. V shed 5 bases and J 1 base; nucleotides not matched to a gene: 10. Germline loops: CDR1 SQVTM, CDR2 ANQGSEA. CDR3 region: CSVFLVRGSNTEAFF. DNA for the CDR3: TGCAGCGTTTTCTTGGTCAGGGGGTCGAACACTGAAGCTTTCTTT.

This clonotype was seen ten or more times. DNA of the CDR3: TGCAGCGTACAAACACTAGCGGGAGATACTGGGACCCAGTACTTC. It is translated as CSVQTLAGDTGTQYF. The genes are TRBV29-1 and TRBJ2-5; 11 bases map to TRBD2. The CDR3 runs 15 residues. Germline trimming cut 6 bases from V and 7 bases from J; bases unmatched to any gene: 13. The V gene's germline CDR1 is SQVTM and CDR2 ANQGSEA. Looking up the rest from reference TRBV29-1 and TRBJ2-5 gives the full variable domain: SAVISQKPSRDICQRGTSLTIQCQVDSQVTMMFWYRQQPGQSLTLIATANQGSEATYESGFVIDKFPISRPNLTFSTLTVSNMSPEDSSIYLCSVQTLAGDTGTQYFGPGTRLLVL.

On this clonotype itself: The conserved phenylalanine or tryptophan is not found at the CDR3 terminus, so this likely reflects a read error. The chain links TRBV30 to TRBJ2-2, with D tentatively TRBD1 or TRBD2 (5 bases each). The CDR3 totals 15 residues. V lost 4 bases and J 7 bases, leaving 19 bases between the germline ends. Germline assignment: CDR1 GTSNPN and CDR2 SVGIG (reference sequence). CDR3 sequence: CAWNDSPGEIGELFS. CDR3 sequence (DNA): TGTGCCTGGAATGACAGCCCTGGGGAGATCGGGGAGCTGTTTTCT.

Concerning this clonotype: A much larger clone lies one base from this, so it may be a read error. The CDR3 loop reads CSVQTQDWGHEQYF. The CDR3 coding sequence is TGCAGCGTACAAACCCAAGACTGGGGCCACGAGCAGTACTTC. The V call is TRBV29-1, the J call TRBJ2-7; D possibly corresponds to TRBD1 (5 bases). The CDR3 length is 14 residues. Germline V lookup: CDR1 SQVTM, CDR2 ANQGSEA. V dropped 6 bases and J dropped 5 bases, with 20 bases sitting between them.

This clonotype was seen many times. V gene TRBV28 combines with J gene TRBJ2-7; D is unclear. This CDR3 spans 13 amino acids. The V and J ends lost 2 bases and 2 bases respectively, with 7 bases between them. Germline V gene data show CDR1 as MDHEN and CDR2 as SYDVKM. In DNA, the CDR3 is TGTGCCAGCAGTTTAGGCCTCCCCTACGAGCAGTACTTC. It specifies CASSLGLPYEQYF.